This TCR beta chain was sequenced during a study of Ad26.COV2.S vaccination and SARS-CoV-2 variants. Treatment of the sample: around 19 received Ad26.COV2.S at low or high dose, single or two shots; several received placebo; per-sample allocation not given. Following the first vaccine or placebo injection, samples were taken on day 63. The CDR3 is 14 residues long. Germline CDR1 LNHDA, CDR2 SQIVND (reference sequence). The V end lost 2 bases, the J end lost 4 bases, and 11 bases lay between the germline ends. Profiled with immunoSEQ multiplex PCR; TCRdb holds only in-frame clones, not every one. Here the sample spans more than 350,000 clones, about nine tenths being singletons.

The TCR was taken from a person between 18 and 59 years old who received the Ad26.COV2.S COVID-19 vaccine or a placebo. The chain employs TRBV19 and TRBJ1-1; D uncertain. Source: peripheral blood, taken in a trial of Ad26.COV2.S vaccine versus placebo. CDR3 sequence (DNA): TGTGCCAGTAGTATATCGGGGTGGGGCACTGAAGCTTTCTTT. As protein: CASSISGWGTEAFF.